The rows below give T cell receptor beta chains drawn from one sample of a study of T cell repertoires in cytomegalovirus infection. One entry per CDR3 protein results from TCRdb running MiXCR on the reads. The data show around 360,000 distinct CDR3 sequences, with about 35% seen just once and roughly 14% held by the top ten. The antigens these receptors bind are not known. The starting material was cultured PBMCs, obtained from culture after CMV antigen stimulation. The receptors were gathered from a human donor in good health (CMV status not recorded). Some clones in this sample may be carry-over from other donors' samples. Both conserved end residues are part of each CDR3. The D gene is left open where the match is weak. A clone size is listed for some rows: how often the clone was seen (once, few, many), or a class if it is expanded.

D	V	size	J	DNA	CDR3
TRBD1	TRBV25-1	.	TRBJ2-3	TGTGCCAGCAGTGAGGTGGGACAGGGCTCAGATACGCAGTATTTT	CASSEVGQGSDTQYF
.	TRBV2	.	TRBJ2-5	TGTGCCAGCAATGGATACCTGACCCAGTACTTC	CASNGYLTQYF
TRBD1	TRBV6-2/TRBV6-3	.	TRBJ2-2	TGTGCCAGCAGTTACGCTTATGACAGGGGTTTCACCGGGGAGCTGTTTTTT	CASSYAYDRGFTGELFF
.	TRBV11-1	.	TRBJ2-1	TGTGCCAGCAGCTTAGGGGATTTTAGAGTCAATGAGCAGTTCTTC	CASSLGDFRVNEQFF
.	TRBV7-6	many	TRBJ1-1	TGTGCCAGCAGTTTATTCGGGGAGAACACTGAAGCTTTCTTT	CASSLFGENTEAFF
.	TRBV19	few	TRBJ2-1	TGTGCCAGTAGTATAAGTCAAGGGGCAAATGAGCAGTTCTTC	CASSISQGANEQFF
.	TRBV4-3	.	TRBJ1-2	TGCGCCAGCAGCCAAGATTATACAGAGCACCCGTATGGCTACACCTTC	CASSQDYTEHPYGYTF
TRBD2	TRBV7-8	few	TRBJ2-1	TGTGCCAGCAGCCCGAGGGCTAGCGGGAGGGCCAACAATGAGCAGTTCTTC	CASSPRASGRANNEQFF
.	TRBV28	.	TRBJ1-1	TGTGCCAGCAGTCCCCAGGGGCCCACTGAAGCTTTCTTT	CASSPQGPTEAFF
.	TRBV27	.	TRBJ1-1	TGTGCCAGCAGTTTTGCCCGAGGGAACACTGAAGCTTTCTTT	CASSFARGNTEAFF
TRBD1	TRBV7-2	few	TRBJ2-5	TGTGCCAGCAGCTTGGGACAGGGAAAGGGGGAGACCCAGTACTTC	CASSLGQGKGETQYF
TRBD2	TRBV6-2/TRBV6-3	.	TRBJ2-1	TGTGCCAGCAGTTACTCACGGACTGGGGGGGAGGTAGGCCTCAATGAGCAGTTCTTC	CASSYSRTGGEVGLNEQFF
.	TRBV7-9	.	TRBJ2-3	TGTGCCGGCCAGGGCAGCGGCCGACCAGATACGCAGTATTTT	CAGQGSGRPDTQYF
.	TRBV7-2	few	TRBJ2-1	TGTGCCAGCAGCTTCCCCACTCCGAGGGGGGGTGAGCAGTTCTTC	CASSFPTPRGGEQFF
.	TRBV7-9	.	TRBJ1-4	TGTGCCAGCAGCCCGACGGTGGGTGAAAAACTGTTTTTT	CASSPTVGEKLFF
.	TRBV19	.	TRBJ2-5	TGTGCCAGTAGTATTTTACATCAGAGAGAGACCCAGTACTTC	CASSILHQRETQYF
.	TRBV27	.	TRBJ2-4	TGTGCCAGCGGTAGTGGAAACATTCAGTACTTC	CASGSGNIQYF
.	TRBV7-8	.	TRBJ2-3	TGTGCCAGCAGCCCCCCCCCAAGCCTCGGGACAGATACGCAGTATTTT	CASSPPPSLGTDTQYF
TRBD1	TRBV7-2	few	TRBJ1-6	TGTGCCAGCAGCTCGCGACAGGGTGGTTGGTCACCCCTCCACTTT	CASSSRQGGWSPLHF
.	TRBV7-2	.	TRBJ1-3	TGTGCCAGCGGCAACGAGAGGTCTGGAAACACCATATATTTT	CASGNERSGNTIYF
.	TRBV7-6	.	TRBJ1-3	TGTGCCAGCAGCTCTCGGCAGCCTGGAAACACCATATATTTT	CASSSRQPGNTIYF
.	TRBV13	many	TRBJ2-2	TGTGCCAGCAGCTTAGGATCGGGACTTTCGAACACCGGGGAGCTGTTTTTT	CASSLGSGLSNTGELFF
.	TRBV14	.	TRBJ2-1	TGTGCCAGCAGCCAAGAGGTTAGCACGAGCTCCTACAATGAGCAGTTCTTC	CASSQEVSTSSYNEQFF
.	TRBV6-1	once	TRBJ2-3	TGTGCCAGCAGTGCTTACCCAGATACGCAGTATTTT	CASSAYPDTQYF
.	TRBV29-1	.	TRBJ1-5	TGCAGCGTAAAGGGTCAGGGAGGCAATCAGCCCCAGCATTTT	CSVKGQGGNQPQHF
.	TRBV11-1	.	TRBJ2-1	TGTGCCAGCAGCTTAGGTCTTGGGTATGAGCAGTTCTTC	CASSLGLGYEQFF
TRBD2	TRBV9	.	TRBJ2-1	TGTGCCAGCAGCGTACGGGTGGGAGGGTTGGTTGAGCAGTTCTTC	CASSVRVGGLVEQFF
.	TRBV7-2	.	TRBJ1-5	TGTGCCAGCAGCTCGCAGGGTCTTAGCAATCAGCCCCAGCATTTT	CASSSQGLSNQPQHF